A single sample gave rise to the 21 T cell receptor beta chains below, sequenced in a study of CD8 T cells in ankylosing spondylitis. TCRdb itself ran the 5' RACE reads through MiXCR, one entry per CDR3 protein. The sample has about 240,000 distinct CDR3 sequences; around 7.8% are singletons. Sample: blood, either unsorted or a sorted T cell fraction (not recorded which). The receptors derive from a male donor with ankylosing spondylitis or in good health (not recorded which).

The chain couples TRBV12-3 or TRBV12-4 to TRBJ2-6; D gene unclear. CDR3 size: 13 residues. V lost 3 bases, J lost 4 bases, and 4 bases lay in between. CDR3 in amino acids: CASSFKGANVLTF. As DNA, the CDR3 is TGTGCCAGCAGTTTCAAAGGGGCCAACGTCCTGACTTTC.

This clonotype was seen at least ten times. V is TRBV12-3 or TRBV12-4 and J is TRBJ1-5, with D maybe TRBD1 (6 bases). This CDR3 has 15 residues. Trimming removed 4 bases from V and 11 bases from J, with 21 bases in between. The CDR3 spells CASSYEGGLKGSQHF. As DNA, the CDR3 is TGTGCCAGCAGTTACGAGGGGGGGCTCAAGGGGTCCCAGCATTTT.

This clonotype occurred a few times. J is TRBJ1-2 and V is TRBV20-1, with 7 bases that match TRBD1. Germline CDR1 reads DFQATT; CDR2 reads SNEGSKA (reference sequence). J lost 5 bases, V lost 6 bases, and 6 bases had no gene match. The CDR3 sequence is 12 residues long. CDR3 region: CSAAGTDYGYTF. The CDR3 nucleotides read TGCAGTGCAGCCGGGACAGATTATGGCTACACCTTC.

In this sample, this clonotype turned up many times. The V and J genes are TRBV9 and TRBJ1-1, with D possibly matching TRBD1 (5 bases). With 2 bases removed from V and 4 bases from J, the gap between germline ends came to 15 bases. The V gene's germline CDR1 is SGDLS and CDR2 YYNGEE. The CDR3 is 15 amino acids. CDR3 loop: CASSVSYGGGTEAFF. The CDR3 nucleotides read TGTGCCAGCAGCGTTTCCTACGGGGGTGGCACTGAAGCTTTCTTT.

This clonotype has at least ten counts. The chain carries TRBV6-1 and TRBJ1-2, with a tentative D call TRBD1 (6 bases). CDR3 length: 16 residues. Trimming left V 6 bases short and J 3 bases short, with 20 bases between. CDR1 is MNHNS and CDR2 is SASEGT in the germline V gene. As DNA, the CDR3 is TGTGCCAGCAGCCCCTTTTGGGGGGGGCAGGACTATGGCTACACCTTC. Translating it yields CASSPFWGGQDYGYTF.

This clonotype was seen at least ten times. The chain is built from TRBV20-1 and TRBJ2-3, with 8 bases aligning to TRBD2. The CDR3 runs to 15 residues. Losses at the gene ends were 3 bases for V and 6 bases for J; bases not matched to a gene: 11. Germline assignment: CDR1 DFQATT and CDR2 SNEGSKA (reference sequence). CDR3 DNA: TGCAGTGCTAGTCTATGGGCTAGCGGGTCTGATACGCAGTATTTT. Its protein product is CSASLWASGSDTQYF.

Regarding this clonotype: The junction departs from germline at one end; a sequencing error may be responsible. V is TRBV20-1 and J is TRBJ1-2; a possible D gene is TRBD1 (5 bases). Germline lookup yields CDR1 DFQATT and CDR2 SNEGSKA (reference sequence). This CDR3 has 17 residues. The CDR3 DNA reads as TGCTGTGCTAGAGGCGCCCCCGGGACGCAAGGGAACTATGGCTACACCTTC. Encoded protein: CCARGAPGTQGNYGYTF.

This clonotype occurred many times. The chain links TRBV12-3 or TRBV12-4 to TRBJ2-5; D remains ambiguous. V gave up 7 bases and J gave up 4 bases, with 7 bases separating them. There are 11 residues in the CDR3. Written as DNA, the CDR3 is TGTGCCAGCAAGGAGCGAGAGACCCAGTACTTC. Translating it yields CASKERETQYF.

This clonotype has ten or more counts. J is TRBJ2-1 and V is TRBV5-1; 9 positions match TRBD2. V shed 4 bases and J 4 bases; nucleotides not matched to a gene: 3. Germline CDR1 reads SGHRS; CDR2 reads YFSETQ. CDR3 length: 14 amino acids. The CDR3 DNA reads TGCGCCAGCAGCGCGGGGGGGGAGTACAATGAGCAGTTCTTC. Residues: CASSAGGEYNEQFF.

This chain uses TRBV9 with TRBJ1-1, with 8 bases aligning to TRBD1. The germline CDR1 and CDR2 sequences are SGDLS and YYNGEE. The CDR3 totals 14 residues. J gave up 11 bases and V 3 bases, and 12 bases lay outside the gene matches. For the CDR3, the DNA is TGTGCCAGCAGCGAGTGGGGGGGACAGGTGGCCGCTTTCTTT. It is translated as CASSEWGGQVAAFF.

This clonotype was observed many times. The V call is TRBV2, the J call TRBJ2-1, with D possibly matching TRBD2 (6 bases). CDR3 length: 13 amino acids. Per germline, CDR1 SNHLY and CDR2 FYNNEI. V dropped 9 bases and J dropped 2 bases, with 11 bases sitting between them. The CDR3 DNA is TGTGCCAGTGGGGTAGCGGCCTACAATGAGCAGTTCTTC. It specifies CASGVAAYNEQFF.

There are many counts of this clonotype. J is TRBJ1-1 and V is TRBV7-2; D possibly corresponds to TRBD1 (6 bases). This CDR3 region has 16 residues. Per germline, CDR1 SGHTA and CDR2 FQGNSA. Trimming stripped 2 bases from V and 4 bases from J, with 17 bases between. The CDR3 spells CASSLTRGNSATEAFF. The DNA for the CDR3 is TGTGCCAGCAGCTTAACAAGGGGGAATTCGGCCACTGAAGCTTTCTTT.

The genes are TRBV5-1 and TRBJ2-5, with D uncertain. The CDR3 runs to 14 residues. V lost 0 bases and J 7 bases, leaving 13 bases between the germline ends. Germline CDR1 reads SGHRS; CDR2 reads YFSETQ. The CDR3 here is CASSLDSLLGTQYF. The CDR3, as DNA: TGCGCCAGCAGCTTGGACTCCTTGCTGGGGACCCAGTACTTC.

At least ten counts were recorded for this clonotype. CDR3 bases: TGTGCCAGCAGCATACAGGGGAATGTAAACACTGAAGCTTTCTTT. Translated, it gives CASSIQGNVNTEAFF. The J gene is TRBJ1-1, the V gene TRBV7-2, with 7 bases identical to TRBD1. The germline V gene has CDR1 SGHTA and CDR2 FQGNSA. The CDR3 totals 15 residues. Unmatched junction bases numbered 8, after V lost 5 bases and J lost 2 bases.

This clonotype came up a few times. This chain links TRBV7-3 with TRBJ2-1, with D maybe TRBD2 (5 bases). Germline values: CDR1 SGHTA, CDR2 FQGTGA. The CDR3 spans 13 residues. V gave up 5 bases and J gave up 6 bases, with 11 bases separating them. This chain's CDR3 is CASSTRTFNEQFF. DNA for the CDR3: TGTGCCAGCAGCACCCGGACTTTCAATGAGCAGTTCTTC.

This clonotype showed up many times. The rearrangement links TRBV5-1 to TRBJ1-2; tentatively, D is TRBD1 (5 bases). The CDR3 sequence is 13 residues long. The germline V gene has CDR1 SGHRS and CDR2 YFSETQ. Trimming took off 7 bases at V and 0 bases at J, with 10 bases between the two ends. CDR3 amino acids: CASQTGSNYGYTF. The CDR3 bases are TGCGCCAGCCAAACAGGCTCTAACTATGGCTACACCTTC.

In its sample, this clonotype was seen once. This may be a read error, as it is one base from a much larger clone. The chain carries TRBV5-1 and TRBJ1-3, with D perhaps matching TRBD1 (6 bases). The CDR3 has 15 amino acids. CDR1 and CDR2 (germline): SGHRS, YFSETQ. The CDR3 sequence is CASSRNRASGTTIYF. The DNA for the CDR3 is TGCGCCAGCAGCAGAAACAGGGCGTCTGGAACCACCATATATTTT.

The V gene is TRBV3-1, the J gene TRBJ1-1; D remains ambiguous. CDR1 and CDR2 (germline): LGHDT, YNNKEL (reference sequence). The length of the CDR3 is 12 residues. Trimming took off 3 bases at V and 6 bases at J, with 8 bases between the two ends. The CDR3: CASSQRMAEAFF. For the CDR3, the DNA is TGTGCCAGCAGCCAGCGAATGGCTGAAGCTTTCTTT.

The rearrangement joins TRBV5-1 to TRBJ2-7; unclear D gene. The CDR3 has 15 amino acids. In germline, CDR1 is SGHRS, CDR2 YFSETQ. V was clipped by 4 bases and J by 3 bases, with 17 bases between them. The CDR3 is CASSAGDLTLYEQYF. The DNA of the CDR3 is TGCGCCAGCAGCGCCGGAGACCTTACGCTCTACGAGCAGTACTTC.

This clonotype was recorded at least ten times. This chain uses TRBV4-2 with TRBJ2-7; the D is unclear. Germline CDR1 and CDR2: LGHNA and YNFKEQ. This CDR3 is 15 amino acids long. Trimming took 0 bases from V and 2 from J, leaving 11 bases between them. CDR3 sequence (DNA): TGTGCCAGCAGCCAAGATTATGGCCCTACCTACGAGCAGTACTTC. Translated: CASSQDYGPTYEQYF.

This clonotype was recorded a few times. This chain uses TRBV5-1 with TRBJ2-1; 14 bases agree with TRBD2. V was clipped by 6 bases and J by 7 bases; unmatched bases: 6. Germline CDR1 reads SGHRS; CDR2 reads YFSETQ. This CDR3 has 15 residues. The CDR3 is CASTQTSGRGNEQFF. The CDR3 region has the DNA TGCGCCAGCACCCAGACTAGCGGGAGGGGGAATGAGCAGTTCTTC.